What follows describes a single TCR beta chain. What this receptor recognizes is not known. Base qualities were left out, and no much larger clone turns up one base away. This sample was taken from a study of preoperative IRX-2 immunotherapy in early breast cancer (dated by TCRdb to 2018 to 2020). The library was produced with the immunoSEQ multiplex PCR assay. Held by TCRdb, this immuneACCESS table contains in-frame sequences only and omits some clones. Under half of the omission traces to an unresolved V gene where checked; the cause of the rest is unknown. The sample table records around 3,000 clones; roughly 71% of these occur just once. Clones ranked in the top ten supply roughly 9% of the sample. Taken with the paper, the label for treatment or condition translates to: preoperative locoregional IRX-2 cytokine immunotherapy. The samples were obtained from a phase Ib study in which preoperative, locoregional IRX-2 cytokine immunotherapy intended to prime immune responses was tested. The donors were early-stage breast cancer patients who were given IRX-2 prior to surgery.

Material: tumor tissue, obtained before IRX-2 immunotherapy. The clonotype was recovered from a human donor with breast cancer.

The nucleotides read TGTGCCAGCAGGTTTCAGAGAGACTCCTACGAGCAGTACTTC. The translation is CASRFQRDSYEQYF. The chain joins TRBV6-8 to TRBJ2-7, with an unclear D gene assignment. From the cysteine up to the phenylalanine, the CDR3 has a length of 14 residues. The read is trimmed to its CDR3 DNA, 42 bases read in frame from base 1. The germline ends are 12 bases apart after V is trimmed by 6 bases and J by 0 bases. CDR1 and CDR2 were assigned from the germline V gene as MNHGY and SAAAGT.